A single sample is the source of the 7 T cell receptor beta chains below, sequenced in a study of response to subunit inactivated influenza vaccine. TCRdb itself ran the RT-PCR reads through MiXCR, one entry per CDR3 protein. The data contain approximately 520,000 distinct CDR3 sequences, 25% of them singletons. This specimen was CD4+ T cells sorted from PBMCs, taken 4 to 6 days after vaccination. These receptors were collected from a man in his forties or fifties who received an inactivated influenza vaccine.

V is TRBV5-1 and J is TRBJ2-2; TRBD2 matches at 7 bases. The CDR3 contains 16 residues. From germline, CDR1 is SGHRS and CDR2 YFSETQ. Germline trimming cut 1 base from V and 6 bases from J; bases unmatched to any gene: 9. The CDR3 is CASSLMSSGTPGELFF. DNA for the CDR3: TGCGCCAGCAGCTTGATGTCTAGCGGCACGCCCGGGGAGCTGTTTTTT.

The rearrangement joins TRBV4-2 to TRBJ2-7; unclear D gene. The CDR3 spans 13 residues. Germline V gene data show CDR1 as LGHNA and CDR2 as YNFKEQ. With 0 bases removed from V and 10 bases from J, the gap between germline ends came to 13 bases. The CDR3 is CASSQDQEGSQYF. The CDR3 DNA follows: TGTGCCAGCAGCCAAGATCAGGAAGGATCCCAGTACTTC.

This clonotype was recorded only once. The chain employs TRBV5-6 and TRBJ2-7; 8 bases are a match to TRBD1. The trim removed 4 bases at V and 3 bases at J, leaving 6 bases unmatched. CDR1 SGHDT and CDR2 YYEEEE come from the germline V gene. The CDR3 has 14 amino acids. The CDR3 DNA follows: TGTGCCAGCAGCCACAAGGACAGGGTCTACGAGCAGTACTTC. Encoded protein: CASSHKDRVYEQYF.

J is TRBJ2-5 and V is TRBV20-1; 9 bases are a match to TRBD2. Per the germline V gene, CDR1 is DFQATT and CDR2 is SNEGSKA (reference sequence). V gave up 0 bases and J gave up 0 bases; unmatched junction bases: 2. The CDR3 is 15 amino acids. The CDR3 DNA follows: TGCAGTGCTAGAGATGCTAGCGGGAACCAAGAGACCCAGTACTTC. It yields the protein CSARDASGNQETQYF.

V gene TRBV7-2 combines with J gene TRBJ2-5, with 10 positions matching TRBD1. Per the germline V gene, CDR1 is SGHTA and CDR2 is FQGNSA. The CDR3 has 17 residues. Germline trimming cut 5 bases from V and 2 bases from J; bases unmatched to any gene: 11. The CDR3 protein is CASSPISGTGAQETQYF. CDR3 sequence (DNA): TGTGCCAGCAGCCCAATTTCCGGGACAGGGGCTCAAGAGACCCAGTACTTC.

The rearrangement links TRBV12-3 or TRBV12-4 to TRBJ1-6; a weak D match, TRBD1 (6 bases). This CDR3 comprises 13 residues. The V gene lost 7 bases and the J gene lost 6 bases, with 10 bases spanning the gap. In DNA form, the CDR3 reads TGTGCCAGCACCTCAGGGGTTAATTCACCCCTCCACTTT. Translated, it gives CASTSGVNSPLHF.

V usage is TRBV6-2 or TRBV6-3 and J usage is TRBJ2-7, with D possibly TRBD2 on 5 matching bases. V was trimmed by 6 bases and J by 1 base, leaving 16 bases between them. The CDR3 loop spans 15 amino acids. CDR1 MNHEY and CDR2 SVGEGT come from the germline V gene. The CDR3 sequence: CASRSRTLRSYEQYF. CDR3 sequence (DNA): TGTGCCAGCAGATCCAGGACTTTAAGATCCTACGAGCAGTACTTC.